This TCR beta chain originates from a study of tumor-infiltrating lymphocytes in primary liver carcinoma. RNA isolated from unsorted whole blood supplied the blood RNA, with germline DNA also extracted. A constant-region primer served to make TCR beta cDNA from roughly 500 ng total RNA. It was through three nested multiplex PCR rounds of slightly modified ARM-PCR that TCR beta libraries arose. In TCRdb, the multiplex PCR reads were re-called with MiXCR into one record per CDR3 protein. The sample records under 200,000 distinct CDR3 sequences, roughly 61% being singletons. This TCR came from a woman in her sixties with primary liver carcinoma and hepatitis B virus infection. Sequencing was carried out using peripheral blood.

The CDR3 reads CASSYCSYEQYF. CDR3 DNA: TGTGCCAGCAGTTACTGCTCCTACGAGCAGTACTTC. This chain joins TRBV6-2 or TRBV6-3 and TRBJ2-7; D remains ambiguous. Germline assignment: CDR1 MNHEY and CDR2 SVGEGT. The ends were cut back, 1 base at V and 0 bases at J, with 1 base in the middle. The CDR3 has 12 residues.